The 20 T cell receptor beta chains in this list originate from one sample, sequenced in a study of OX40 agonist ivuxolimab in advanced cancers. The protocol was immunoSEQ multiplex PCR, while the TCRdb copy is restricted to in-frame clones and leaves out a portion. Here the sample spans tens of thousands of clones, approximately 90% being singletons. The sequencing used CD4+ or CD8+ T cells sorted from blood, collected in a trial of the OX40 agonist ivuxolimab. The receptors come from an adult with an advanced solid tumor such as melanoma, head and neck, liver or kidney cancer.

The chain combines TRBV28 with TRBJ2-3; D ambiguous. V lost 3 bases, J lost 2 bases, and 9 bases lay in between. The CDR3 has 14 amino acids. CDR1 is MDHEN and CDR2 is SYDVKM in the germline V gene. CDR3 region: CASSFRRPTDTQYF. For the CDR3, the DNA is TGTGCCAGCAGTTTCCGCAGGCCCACAGATACGCAGTATTTT.

This chain joins TRBV7-9 and TRBJ1-1, with TRBD1 matching over 12 bases. The CDR3 is 17 amino acids. CDR1 SEHNR and CDR2 FQNEAQ come from the germline V gene (reference sequence). The V segment lost 4 bases and the J segment 0 bases; nucleotides outside the gene matches: 6. CDR3 DNA sequence: TGTGCCAGCAGCTCCGGGACAGGGGGCACGATGAACACTGAAGCTTTCTTT. Translated, it gives CASSSGTGGTMNTEAFF.

This CDR3 is CSVEGGRPYEQYF. CDR3 DNA: TGCAGCGTTGAAGGGGGACGTCCCTACGAGCAGTACTTC. The chain uses TRBV29-1 and TRBJ2-7; either TRBD1 or TRBD2 may supply D (5 bases each). Trimming removed 1 base from V and 2 bases from J, with 9 bases in between. This CDR3 has 13 residues. Germline V gene data show CDR1 as SQVTM and CDR2 as ANQGSEA.

The chain has TRBV19 and TRBJ2-7; D is possibly TRBD1 (6 bases). The CDR3 has 14 amino acids. Germline-derived CDR1 and CDR2 are LNHDA and SQIVND (reference sequence). With 5 bases removed from V and 1 base from J, the gap between germline ends came to 12 bases. This CDR3 is CASSAHTGSYEQYF. The CDR3 nucleotides are TGTGCCAGTAGTGCGCATACAGGGTCCTACGAGCAGTACTTC.

The chain is built from TRBV14 and TRBJ2-7, with TRBD1 as a possible D gene (5 bases). V lost 0 bases, J lost 4 bases, and 13 bases lay in between. Per the germline V gene, CDR1 is SGHDN and CDR2 is FVKESK. This CDR3 has 15 amino acids. The CDR3 is CASSQDQGWGYEQYF. The CDR3 DNA reads TGTGCCAGCAGCCAAGATCAGGGTTGGGGATACGAGCAGTACTTC. Full variable domain (outside the CDR3, taken from reference TRBV14 and TRBJ2-7): EAGVTQFPSHSVIEKGQTVTLRCDPISGHDNLYWYRRVMGKEIKFLLHFVKESKQDESGMPNNRFLAERTGGTYSTLKVQPAELEDSGVYFCASSQDQGWGYEQYFGPGTRLTVT.

V and J are TRBV4-3 and TRBJ2-1; TRBD2 agrees at 8 bases. Germline lookup yields CDR1 LGHNA and CDR2 YSLEER. V dropped 0 bases and J dropped 7; count of bases not matched to a gene: 8. There are 16 residues in the CDR3. DNA of the CDR3: TGCGCCAGCAGCCAAGATTCCGGGAGGGCCGGTAATGAGCAGTTCTTC. Protein product: CASSQDSGRAGNEQFF.

This chain links TRBV28 with TRBJ1-2; 7 bases match TRBD1. The CDR3 extends over 17 amino acids. Trimming took 7 bases from V and 4 from J; bases not matched to a gene: 18. Per germline, CDR1 MDHEN and CDR2 SYDVKM. CDR3 protein: CASTTGLRADIFYGYTF. The CDR3 region has the DNA TGTGCCAGCACGACAGGGTTGCGGGCCGATATTTTCTATGGCTACACCTTC.

V is TRBV27 and J is TRBJ1-5; TRBD1 is a possible D gene (5 bases). The CDR3 is 14 residues long. Trimming removed 2 bases from V and 4 bases from J, with 9 bases in between. Per the germline V gene, CDR1 is MNHEY and CDR2 is SMNVEV (reference sequence). CDR3 sequence reads: CASSLLGGNQPQHF. Here the CDR3 DNA reads TGTGCCAGCAGTTTACTTGGGGGTAATCAGCCCCAGCATTTT.

The sample holds one count of this clone. This rearrangement joins TRBV15 to TRBJ1-4; the D gene is possibly TRBD1 (5 bases). Germline V gene lookup returns CDR1 LNHNV and CDR2 YYDKDF (reference sequence). Trimming removed 0 bases at V and 1 base at J, with 15 bases between. CDR3 length: 18 residues. CDR3 coding DNA: TGTGCCACCAGCAGAGATGGACTCGGGGCACTAACTAATGAAAAACTGTTTTTT. Protein sequence: CATSRDGLGALTNEKLFF.

This chain joins TRBV7-6 and TRBJ1-1, with D possibly being TRBD1 (5 bases). CDR3 length equals 18 residues. Trimming left V 5 bases short and J 0 bases short, with 22 bases between. Germline loops: CDR1 SGHVS, CDR2 FNYEAQ. The CDR3 reads CASSPTPAGPNMNTEAFF. In DNA, the CDR3 is TGTGCCAGCAGCCCCACCCCCGCAGGGCCAAACATGAACACTGAAGCTTTCTTT.

The rearrangement uses TRBV28 and TRBJ2-3; 11 nucleotides agree with TRBD2. Germline CDR1 is MDHEN and CDR2 is SYDVKM. The CDR3 is made up of 16 amino acids. With 4 bases clipped from V and 5 bases from J, the junction kept 8 bases outside the gene matches. CDR3 bases: TGTGCCAGCAGTTCCGGGACTAGCGGCTGGCAAGATACGCAGTATTTT. Translated, it gives CASSSGTSGWQDTQYF.

CDR3 in amino acids: CASALQGNQPQHF. CDR3 nucleotides: TGTGCCAGTGCCCTACAGGGAAATCAGCCCCAGCATTTT. The J gene is TRBJ1-5, the V gene TRBV19; D perhaps matches TRBD1 (6 bases). Germline assignment: CDR1 LNHDA and CDR2 SQIVND (reference sequence). The V and J ends lost 8 bases and 4 bases respectively, with 12 bases between them. This CDR3 is 13 amino acids long.

CDR3: CASSLRQGSTDTQYF. The CDR3 coding sequence is TGTGCCAGCAGCCTAAGACAGGGGAGCACAGATACGCAGTATTTT. The J gene is TRBJ2-3, the V gene TRBV7-9, with 8 bases aligning to TRBD1. The CDR3 extends over 15 amino acids. V shed 5 bases and J 0 bases; nucleotides not matched to a gene: 4. Germline V CDR1 and CDR2: SEHNR, FQNEAQ (reference sequence).

V usage is TRBV19 and J usage is TRBJ2-7; D assignment may be TRBD1 or TRBD2 (7 bases each). The CDR3 covers 15 residues. Trimming shortened V by 4 bases and J by 7 bases, and 20 bases separated the two germline ends. CDR1 and CDR2 from the germline V gene are LNHDA and SQIVND (reference sequence). The CDR3 DNA reads as TGTGCCAGTAGTACCCGACCACAGGGGCGGGGGGAGCAGTACTTC. It is translated as CASSTRPQGRGEQYF. Variable domain in full (rest from reference TRBV19 and TRBJ2-7): DGGITQSPKYLFRKEGQNVTLSCEQNLNHDAMYWYRQDPGQGLRLIYYSQIVNDFQKGDIAEGYSVSREKKESFPLTVTSAQKNPTAFYLCASSTRPQGRGEQYFGPGTRLTVT.

This clone was seen only once. The chain carries TRBV9 and TRBJ2-7; tentative D call: TRBD2 (5 bases). Trimming cost V 2 bases and J 2 bases, with 14 bases left between them. The CDR3 spans 15 residues. Germline CDR1 SGDLS, CDR2 YYNGEE. The chain's CDR3 is CASSVGSASTYEQYF. The CDR3 nucleotides are TGTGCCAGCAGCGTGGGTAGCGCCTCGACCTACGAGCAGTACTTC.

The rearrangement links TRBV15 to TRBJ2-1, with 12 nucleotides matching TRBD2. The J segment lost 3 bases and the V segment lost 3 bases, leaving 3 bases of the junction unmatched. Per the germline V gene, CDR1 is LNHNV and CDR2 is YYDKDF (reference sequence). The CDR3 covers 16 residues. The CDR3 sequence is CATSRTSGRVYNEQFF. The CDR3 bases are TGTGCCACCAGCAGGACTAGCGGGAGAGTCTACAATGAGCAGTTCTTC.

The chain joins TRBV19 to TRBJ2-7; 8 nucleotides line up with TRBD2. The CDR3 is made up of 14 amino acids. CDR1 and CDR2 (germline): LNHDA, SQIVND (reference sequence). V gave up 4 bases and J gave up 0 bases; unmatched junction bases: 2. The CDR3 nucleotides are TGTGCCAGTAGTAGCAGCGGGAGCTCCTACGAGCAGTACTTC. Protein sequence: CASSSSGSSYEQYF.

There are a few counts of this clone. The chain is built from TRBV5-4 and TRBJ2-7, with D uncertain. The germline CDR1 and CDR2 sequences are SGHNT and YYREEE (reference sequence). V shed 1 base and J shed 7 bases, with 15 bases lying between them. The CDR3 spans 14 residues. Written as DNA, the CDR3 is TGTGCCAGCAGCTTGAGGGTAGGAGTCCGGGAGCAGTACTTC. This gives the protein CASSLRVGVREQYF.

This rearrangement joins TRBV19 to TRBJ2-7; 7 nucleotides align to TRBD2. V dropped 5 bases and J dropped 4; count of bases not matched to a gene: 8. The CDR3 loop spans 14 amino acids. Germline assignment: CDR1 LNHDA and CDR2 SQIVND (reference sequence). The CDR3 DNA follows: TGTGCCAGTAGTGCCGGGGGGACTGCTTACGAGCAGTACTTC. This translates into CASSAGGTAYEQYF.

For the CDR3, the DNA is TGTGCCAGCAGCCAAGATTCCTCCTTACTGAACACTGAAGCTTTCTTT. Translated: CASSQDSSLLNTEAFF. This rearrangement joins TRBV4-2 to TRBJ1-1; D is undetermined. This CDR3 region has 16 residues. Trimming took off 0 bases at V and 0 bases at J, with 11 bases between the two ends. Germline V gives CDR1 LGHNA, CDR2 YNFKEQ.